Listed below are T cell receptor beta chains from one sample, sequenced in a study of blood T cell repertoires in COVID-19. Produced via immunoSEQ multiplex PCR; TCRdb's table is partial and in-frame only. Of a few hundred thousand clones in the sample, 87% were seen once. Specimen: PBMCs or T cells enriched from blood (not recorded which). These receptors all stem from a woman in her forties who had recovered from COVID-19. The CDR3 runs from the conserved cysteine through the conserved F or W. Each record gives: D gene, J gene, V gene, clone size, CDR3 DNA, CDR3 protein. A D gene is named only where the DNA matches it firmly. Clone size is given for some rows only: seen once, a few or many times, or a class if the clone is expanded.

TRBD1	TRBJ1-1	TRBV28	NA	TGTGCCAGCAGTTGGACAGGGGGGATTTATGAAGCTTTCTTT	CASSWTGGIYEAFF
NA	TRBJ1-2	TRBV28	NA	TGTGCCAGCAGTTTTCAGGGATGGAAAGATGGCTACACCTTC	CASSFQGWKDGYTF
NA	TRBJ1-1	TRBV7-8	few	TGTGCCAGCAGCTTAGCGTACAGGATGACTGAAGCTTTCTTT	CASSLAYRMTEAFF
TRBD2	TRBJ2-5	TRBV7-9	NA	TGTGCCAGCAGCAAGACTAGCGGGAGGGAAGAGACCCAGTACTTC	CASSKTSGREETQYF
NA	TRBJ2-1	TRBV11-2	NA	TGTGCCAGCAGCTTAGACCCTAGCAATGAGCAGTTCTTC	CASSLDPSNEQFF
NA	TRBJ2-7	TRBV5-1	NA	TGCGCCAGCAGCGGGTTCGGGGGCGGGAGCTCCTACGAGCAGTACTTC	CASSGFGGGSSYEQYF
TRBD1	TRBJ2-1	TRBV18	NA	TGTGCCAGCTCTCCCCGGACAGGGGGCAGAAATGAGCAGTTCTTC	CASSPRTGGRNEQFF
TRBD2	TRBJ2-1	TRBV7-9	NA	TGTGCCAGCAGCTTGACTAGCGCCGGCAATGAGCAGTTCTTC	CASSLTSAGNEQFF
NA	TRBJ1-6	TRBV6-1	few	TGTGCCAGCAGTGAAAAGGGCCCGGACTGGTCCCTCCACTTT	CASSEKGPDWSLHF
NA	TRBJ1-2	TRBV11-2	NA	TGTGCCAGCAGCCTCCAGGGGTATGGCTACACCTTC	CASSLQGYGYTF
NA	TRBJ2-3	TRBV5-1	once	TGCGCCAGCAGCTTGGCCCGGGACACCTCCACAGATACGCAGTATTTT	CASSLARDTSTDTQYF
NA	TRBJ2-7	TRBV28	NA	TGTGCCAGCAGCCCCGCATTTGCCGGAGGGTACGAGCAGTACTTC	CASSPAFAGGYEQYF
NA	TRBJ2-3	TRBV7-9	NA	TGTGCCAGCAGCTTATACACAGGCTTCAAGGATACGCAGTATTTT	CASSLYTGFKDTQYF
TRBD1	TRBJ1-2	TRBV19	NA	TGTGCCAGTAGTACCGCCGGGACAGGCAACTATGGCTACACCTTC	CASSTAGTGNYGYTF
NA	TRBJ1-3	TRBV4-1	once	TGCGCCAGCAGCCAAACTAGGGCTGGAAACACCATATATTTT	CASSQTRAGNTIYF
NA	TRBJ1-6	TRBV6-5	few	TGTGCCAGCAGTTACGACGGGGGAGATTCACCCCTCCACTTT	CASSYDGGDSPLHF
TRBD2	TRBJ2-5	TRBV7-2	NA	TGTGCCAGCAGCAATCCGGGACTAGCGGGAGGGAGTGGGACCCAGTACTTC	CASSNPGLAGGSGTQYF
NA	TRBJ1-6	TRBV25-1	once	TGTGCCAGCAGGAGCTCCTATAATTCACCCCTCCACTTT	CASRSSYNSPLHF
TRBD2	TRBJ2-5	TRBV7-2	NA	TGTGCCAGCAGCCTAGTTCAGTTGGCGGGAGGGGGGATCCTGTACTTC	CASSLVQLAGGGILYF
NA	TRBJ1-2	TRBV27	NA	TGTGCCAGCAGTTTATCGGAAGGGGCGAGTGGGGTCTATGGCTACACCTTC	CASSLSEGASGVYGYTF
NA	TRBJ2-1	TRBV6-2/TRBV6-3	NA	TGTGCCAGCAGTTACCGTCTAGTAAGTGAGCAGTTCTTC	CASSYRLVSEQFF
NA	TRBJ1-2	TRBV6-1	NA	TGTGCCAGCAGCGAAGGTAGCTATGGCTACACCTTC	CASSEGSYGYTF
NA	TRBJ1-5	TRBV19	NA	TGTGCCAGTAGTACCCAGGTCCATCAGCCCCAGCATTTT	CASSTQVHQPQHF
TRBD2	TRBJ2-5	TRBV3-1/TRBV3-2	NA	TGTGCCAGCAGCCAAGATCCTCGGTGGACTAGCGGAAAAGAGACCCAGTACTTC	CASSQDPRWTSGKETQYF
NA	TRBJ2-7	TRBV10-2	NA	TGCGCCAGCCGAGGACAGATCTACGAGCAGTACTTC	CASRGQIYEQYF
TRBD1	TRBJ2-2	TRBV7-8	NA	TGTGCCAGCAGCCTCGGACAGGGTGGGACCGGGGAGCTGTTTTTT	CASSLGQGGTGELFF
NA	TRBJ2-5	TRBV25-1	NA	TGTGCCAGCAGTTGGGGACTCCGCCAAGAGACCCAGTACTTC	CASSWGLRQETQYF
NA	TRBJ1-1	TRBV7-2	once	TGTGCCAGCAGCTTACAGATCCGGGGTGAAGCTTTCTTT	CASSLQIRGEAFF
NA	TRBJ1-5	TRBV7-3	NA	TGTGCCAGCAGCACGGACTCCCAGAGGTTCAGCAATCAGCCCCAGCATTTT	CASSTDSQRFSNQPQHF
NA	TRBJ1-4	TRBV4-3	NA	TGCGCCAGCAGCCAAACACCCAGGGCAACTAATGAAAAACTGTTTTTT	CASSQTPRATNEKLFF
TRBD1	TRBJ2-5	TRBV12-3/TRBV12-4	NA	TGTGCCAGCAGTCAGGGACAGGGTAAGACCCAGTACTTC	CASSQGQGKTQYF
TRBD2	TRBJ2-2	TRBV5-6	NA	TGTGCCAGCAGCCCATCGGGTAGCGGGAGGATCGGGGAGCTGTTTTTT	CASSPSGSGRIGELFF
NA	TRBJ2-5	TRBV27	NA	TGTGCCAGCAGTTTAACCAGGGGCCAAGAGACCCAGTACTTC	CASSLTRGQETQYF
NA	TRBJ2-1	TRBV10-3	NA	TGTGCCATCAGCGCAGCGGCGAACTACAATGAGCAGTTCTTC	CAISAAANYNEQFF
NA	TRBJ2-3	TRBV7-2	NA	TGTGCCAGCAGCTTGGAGCGTATGGTCACAGATACGCAGTATTTT	CASSLERMVTDTQYF
NA	TRBJ1-6	TRBV21-1	NA	TGTGCCAGCACAGGGGTGATGAACTCACCCCTCCACTTT	CASTGVMNSPLHF